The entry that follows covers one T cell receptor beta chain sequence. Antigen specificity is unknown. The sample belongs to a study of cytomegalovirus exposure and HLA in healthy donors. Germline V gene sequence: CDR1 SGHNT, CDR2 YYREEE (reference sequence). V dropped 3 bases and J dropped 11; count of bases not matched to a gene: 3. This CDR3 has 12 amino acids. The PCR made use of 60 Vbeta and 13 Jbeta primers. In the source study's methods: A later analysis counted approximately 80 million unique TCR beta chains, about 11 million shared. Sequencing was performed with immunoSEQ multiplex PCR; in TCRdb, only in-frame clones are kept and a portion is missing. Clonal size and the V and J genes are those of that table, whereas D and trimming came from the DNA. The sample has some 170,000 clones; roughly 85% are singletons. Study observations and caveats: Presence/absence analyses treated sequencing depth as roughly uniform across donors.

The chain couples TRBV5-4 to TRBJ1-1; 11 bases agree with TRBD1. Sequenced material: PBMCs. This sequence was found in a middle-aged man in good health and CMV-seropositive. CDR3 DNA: TGTGCCAGCAGCTGGGGGACAGGGGGTGCTTTCTTT. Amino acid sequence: CASSWGTGGAFF.